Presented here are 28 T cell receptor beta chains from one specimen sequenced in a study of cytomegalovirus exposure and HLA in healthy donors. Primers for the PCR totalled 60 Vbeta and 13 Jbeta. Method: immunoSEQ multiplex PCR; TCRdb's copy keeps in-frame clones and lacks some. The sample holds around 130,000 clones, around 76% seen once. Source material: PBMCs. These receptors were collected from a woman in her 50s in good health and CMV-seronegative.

This CDR3 is CASSLELLNTEAFF. The CDR3 coding sequence is TGTGCCAGCAGCTTGGAACTGCTGAACACTGAAGCTTTCTTT. The chain has TRBV5-6 and TRBJ1-1; D unclear. The V end lost 0 bases, the J end lost 0 bases, and 6 bases lay between the germline ends. Germline assignment: CDR1 SGHDT and CDR2 YYEEEE. This CDR3 is built from 14 residues.

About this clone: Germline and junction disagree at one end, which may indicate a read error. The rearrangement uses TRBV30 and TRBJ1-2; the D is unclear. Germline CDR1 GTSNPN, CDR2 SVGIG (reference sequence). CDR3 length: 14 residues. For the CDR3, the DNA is TGTGCCTGGAGCGAGACCTGGAGGGAGCGAGGCTACCCCTTC. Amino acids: CAWSETWRERGYPF.

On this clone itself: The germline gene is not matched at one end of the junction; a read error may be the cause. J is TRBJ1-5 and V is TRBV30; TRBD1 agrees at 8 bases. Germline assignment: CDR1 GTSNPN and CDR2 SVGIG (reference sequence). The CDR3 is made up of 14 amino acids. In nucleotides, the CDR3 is TGTGCCTGGAGTGTCGGACAGGGCTATCAGCCCCAGAATTTT. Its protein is CAWSVGQGYQPQNF.

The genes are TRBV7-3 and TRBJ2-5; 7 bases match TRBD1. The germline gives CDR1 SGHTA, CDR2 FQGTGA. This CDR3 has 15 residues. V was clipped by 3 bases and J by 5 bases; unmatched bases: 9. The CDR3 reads CASSLRQGSKETQYF. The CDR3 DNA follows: TGTGCCAGCAGCTTGAGACAGGGAAGTAAGGAGACCCAGTACTTC.

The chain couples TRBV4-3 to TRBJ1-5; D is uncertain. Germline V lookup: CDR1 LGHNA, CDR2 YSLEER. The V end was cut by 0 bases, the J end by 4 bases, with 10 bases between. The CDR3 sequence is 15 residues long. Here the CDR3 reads CASSQDKAGNQPQHF. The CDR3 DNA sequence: TGCGCCAGCAGCCAAGATAAGGCCGGGAATCAGCCCCAGCATTTT.

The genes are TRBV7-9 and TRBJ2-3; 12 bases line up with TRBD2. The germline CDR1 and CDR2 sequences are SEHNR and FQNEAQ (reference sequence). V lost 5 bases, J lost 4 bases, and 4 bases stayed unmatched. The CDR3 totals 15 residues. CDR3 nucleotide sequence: TGTGCCAGCAGCCGACTAGCGGGAGTCGCAGATACGCAGTATTTT. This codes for CASSRLAGVADTQYF.

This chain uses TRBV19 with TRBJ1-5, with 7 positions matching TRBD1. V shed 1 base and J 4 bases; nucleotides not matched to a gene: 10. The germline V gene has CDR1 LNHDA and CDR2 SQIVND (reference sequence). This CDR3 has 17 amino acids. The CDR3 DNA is TGTGCCAGTAGTATAGGTCCTAAGGGGACAGCAAATCAGCCCCAGCATTTT. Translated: CASSIGPKGTANQPQHF.

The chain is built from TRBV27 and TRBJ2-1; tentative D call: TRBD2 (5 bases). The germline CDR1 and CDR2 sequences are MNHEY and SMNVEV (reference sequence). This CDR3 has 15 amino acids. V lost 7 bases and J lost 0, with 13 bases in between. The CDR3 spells CASKSAGVSYNEQFF. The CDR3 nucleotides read TGTGCCAGCAAGTCTGCGGGCGTCTCCTACAATGAGCAGTTCTTC.

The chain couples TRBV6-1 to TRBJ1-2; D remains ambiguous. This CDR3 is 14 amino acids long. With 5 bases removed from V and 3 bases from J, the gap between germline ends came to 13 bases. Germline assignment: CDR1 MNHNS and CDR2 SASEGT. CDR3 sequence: CASSRRGGDYGYTF. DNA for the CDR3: TGTGCCAGCAGTCGGCGGGGAGGTGACTATGGCTACACCTTC.

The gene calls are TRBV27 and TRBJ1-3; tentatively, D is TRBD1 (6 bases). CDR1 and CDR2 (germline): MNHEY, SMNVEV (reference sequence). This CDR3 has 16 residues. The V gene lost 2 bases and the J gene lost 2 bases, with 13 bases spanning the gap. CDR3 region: CASSLTRRTAGNTIYF. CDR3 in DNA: TGTGCCAGCAGTTTAACGCGGAGGACAGCTGGAAACACCATATATTTT.

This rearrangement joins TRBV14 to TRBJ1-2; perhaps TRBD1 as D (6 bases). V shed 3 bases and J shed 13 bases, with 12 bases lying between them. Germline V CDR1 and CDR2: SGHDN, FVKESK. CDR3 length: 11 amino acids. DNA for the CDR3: TGTGCCAGCAGCCACTCAGGGGAGTGCACCTTC. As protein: CASSHSGECTF.

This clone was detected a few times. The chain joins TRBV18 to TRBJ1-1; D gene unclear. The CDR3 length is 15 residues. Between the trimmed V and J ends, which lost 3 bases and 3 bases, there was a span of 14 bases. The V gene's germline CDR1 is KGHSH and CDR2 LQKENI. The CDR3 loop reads CASSPGSRWDTEAFF. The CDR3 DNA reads TGTGCCAGCTCACCGGGTTCCAGGTGGGACACTGAAGCTTTCTTT.

The DNA of the CDR3 is TGTGCCAGCAGTGATTCGTGGCGGGCGCCCCAGCATTTT. Amino acid sequence: CASSDSWRAPQHF. The genes are TRBV6-1 and TRBJ1-5, with D unresolved. Germline V gives CDR1 MNHNS, CDR2 SASEGT. Trimming cost V 3 bases and J 9 bases, with 12 bases left between them. CDR3 size: 13 residues.

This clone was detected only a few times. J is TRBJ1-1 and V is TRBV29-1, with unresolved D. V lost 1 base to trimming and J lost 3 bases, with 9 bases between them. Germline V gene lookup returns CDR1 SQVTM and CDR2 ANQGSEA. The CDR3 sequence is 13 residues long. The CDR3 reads CSVEGAAHTEAFF. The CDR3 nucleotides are TGCAGCGTTGAAGGGGCAGCCCACACTGAAGCTTTCTTT.

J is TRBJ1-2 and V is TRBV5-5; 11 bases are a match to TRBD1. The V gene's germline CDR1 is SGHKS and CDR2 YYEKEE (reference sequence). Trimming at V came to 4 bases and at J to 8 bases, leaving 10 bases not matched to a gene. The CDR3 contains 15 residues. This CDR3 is CASSSTRTGGEGYTF. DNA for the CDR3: TGTGCCAGCAGCAGTACCAGGACAGGGGGCGAAGGCTACACCTTC.

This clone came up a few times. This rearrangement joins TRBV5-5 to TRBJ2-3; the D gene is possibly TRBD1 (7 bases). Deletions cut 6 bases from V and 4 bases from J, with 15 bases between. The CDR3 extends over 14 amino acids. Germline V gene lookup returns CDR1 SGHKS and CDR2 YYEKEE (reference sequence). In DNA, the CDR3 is TGTGCCAGCACCCGCCAGGGGGGCGCAGATACGCAGTATTTT. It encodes CASTRQGGADTQYF.

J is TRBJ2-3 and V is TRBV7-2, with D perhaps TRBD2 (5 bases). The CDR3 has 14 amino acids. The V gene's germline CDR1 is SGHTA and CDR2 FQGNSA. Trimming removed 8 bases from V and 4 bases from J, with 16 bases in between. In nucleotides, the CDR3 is TGTGCCAGCCTCACAGCGGATTTCGCAGATACGCAGTATTTT. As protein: CASLTADFADTQYF.

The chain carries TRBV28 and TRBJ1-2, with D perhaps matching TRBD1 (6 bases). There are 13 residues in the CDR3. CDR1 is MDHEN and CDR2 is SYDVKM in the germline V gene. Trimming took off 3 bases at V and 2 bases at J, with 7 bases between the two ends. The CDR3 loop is CASSLDRNYGYTF. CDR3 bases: TGTGCCAGCAGTTTGGACAGAAACTATGGCTACACCTTC.

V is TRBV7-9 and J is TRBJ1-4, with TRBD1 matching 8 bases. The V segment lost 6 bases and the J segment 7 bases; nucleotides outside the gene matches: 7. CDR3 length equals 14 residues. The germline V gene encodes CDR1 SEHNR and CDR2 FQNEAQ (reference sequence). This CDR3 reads CASRPTGTGEKLFF. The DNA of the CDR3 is TGTGCCAGCAGGCCTACCGGGACAGGTGAAAAACTGTTTTTT.

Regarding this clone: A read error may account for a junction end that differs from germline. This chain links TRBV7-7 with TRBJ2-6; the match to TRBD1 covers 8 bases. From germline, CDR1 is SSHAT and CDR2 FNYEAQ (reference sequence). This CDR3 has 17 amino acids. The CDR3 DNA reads TGTGCTAGCAGCATGGACAGGGTAGGGTCTGGGGCCAACGTCCTGACTTTC. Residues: CASSMDRVGSGANVLTF. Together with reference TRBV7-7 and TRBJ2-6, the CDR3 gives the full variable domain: GAGVSQSPRYKVTKRGQDVTLRCDPISSHATLYWYQQALGQGPEFLTYFNYEAQPDKSGLPSDRFSAERPEGSISTLTIQRTEQRDSAMYRCASSMDRVGSGANVLTFGAGSRLTVL.

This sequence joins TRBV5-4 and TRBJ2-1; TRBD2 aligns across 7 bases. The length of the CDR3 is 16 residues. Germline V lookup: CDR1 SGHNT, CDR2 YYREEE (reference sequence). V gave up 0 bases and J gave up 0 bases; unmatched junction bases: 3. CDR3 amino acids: CASSLDVAGSYNEQFF. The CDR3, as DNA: TGTGCCAGCAGCTTGGATGTAGCGGGCTCCTACAATGAGCAGTTCTTC.

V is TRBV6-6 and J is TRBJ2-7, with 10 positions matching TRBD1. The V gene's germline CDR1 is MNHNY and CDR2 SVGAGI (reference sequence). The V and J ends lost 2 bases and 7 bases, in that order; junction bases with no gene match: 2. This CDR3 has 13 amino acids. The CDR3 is CASSYRTGGEQYV. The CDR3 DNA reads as TGTGCCAGCAGTTACAGGACAGGGGGAGAGCAGTACGTC.

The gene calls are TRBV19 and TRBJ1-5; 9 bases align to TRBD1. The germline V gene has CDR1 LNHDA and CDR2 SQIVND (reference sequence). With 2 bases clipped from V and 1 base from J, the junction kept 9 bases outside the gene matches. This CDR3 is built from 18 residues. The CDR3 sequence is CASSITGQGIQSNQPQHF. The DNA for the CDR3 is TGTGCCAGTAGTATAACGGGACAGGGAATTCAGAGCAATCAGCCCCAGCATTTT.

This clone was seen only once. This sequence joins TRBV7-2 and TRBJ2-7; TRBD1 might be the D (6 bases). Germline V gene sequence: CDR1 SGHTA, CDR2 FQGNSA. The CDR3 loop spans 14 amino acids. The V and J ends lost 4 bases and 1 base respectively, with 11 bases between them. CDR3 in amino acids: CASSWGRGSYEQYV. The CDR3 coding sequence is TGTGCCAGCAGCTGGGGGCGAGGTTCCTACGAGCAGTACGTC.

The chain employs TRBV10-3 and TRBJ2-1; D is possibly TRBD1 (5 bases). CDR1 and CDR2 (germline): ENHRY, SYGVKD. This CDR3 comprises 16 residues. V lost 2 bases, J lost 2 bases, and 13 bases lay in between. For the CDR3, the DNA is TGTGCCATCAGTGAGGCCCAGGGTCCCCCCTACAATGAGCAGTTCTTC. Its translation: CAISEAQGPPYNEQFF.

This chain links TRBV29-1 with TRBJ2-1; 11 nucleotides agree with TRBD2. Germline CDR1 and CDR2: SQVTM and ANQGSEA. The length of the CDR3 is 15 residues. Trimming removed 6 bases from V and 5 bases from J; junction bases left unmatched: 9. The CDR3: CSVKPLAGAHNEQFF. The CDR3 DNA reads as TGCAGCGTAAAACCACTAGCGGGAGCGCACAATGAGCAGTTCTTC.

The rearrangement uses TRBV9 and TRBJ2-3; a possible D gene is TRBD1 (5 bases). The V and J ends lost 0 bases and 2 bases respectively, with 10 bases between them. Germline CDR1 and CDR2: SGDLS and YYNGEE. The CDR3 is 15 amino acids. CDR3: CASSVAPGNTDTQYF. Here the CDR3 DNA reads TGTGCCAGCAGCGTAGCGCCAGGGAACACAGATACGCAGTATTTT.

Here the CDR3 reads CASSLWTDEKLFF. The CDR3 DNA is TGTGCCAGCAGTTTATGGACTGATGAAAAACTGTTTTTT. V and J are TRBV27 and TRBJ1-4, with D unresolved. This CDR3 comprises 13 residues. Germline V gene sequence: CDR1 MNHEY, CDR2 SMNVEV (reference sequence). V lost 1 base, J lost 6 bases, and 6 bases lay in between.